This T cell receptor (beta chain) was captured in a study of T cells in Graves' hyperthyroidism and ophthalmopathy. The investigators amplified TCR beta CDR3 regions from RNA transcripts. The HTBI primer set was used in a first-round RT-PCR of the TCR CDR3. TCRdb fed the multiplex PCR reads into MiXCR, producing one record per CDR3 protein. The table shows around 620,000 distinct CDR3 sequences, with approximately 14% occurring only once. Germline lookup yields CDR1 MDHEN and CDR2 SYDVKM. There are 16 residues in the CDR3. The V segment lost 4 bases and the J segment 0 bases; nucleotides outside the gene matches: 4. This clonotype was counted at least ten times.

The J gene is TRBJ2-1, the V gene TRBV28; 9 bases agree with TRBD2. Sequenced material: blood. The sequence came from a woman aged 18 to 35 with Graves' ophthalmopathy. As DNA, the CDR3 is TGTGCCAGCAGTTGGACTAGCGCGAGCTCCTACAATGAGCAGTTCTTC. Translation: CASSWTSASSYNEQFF.